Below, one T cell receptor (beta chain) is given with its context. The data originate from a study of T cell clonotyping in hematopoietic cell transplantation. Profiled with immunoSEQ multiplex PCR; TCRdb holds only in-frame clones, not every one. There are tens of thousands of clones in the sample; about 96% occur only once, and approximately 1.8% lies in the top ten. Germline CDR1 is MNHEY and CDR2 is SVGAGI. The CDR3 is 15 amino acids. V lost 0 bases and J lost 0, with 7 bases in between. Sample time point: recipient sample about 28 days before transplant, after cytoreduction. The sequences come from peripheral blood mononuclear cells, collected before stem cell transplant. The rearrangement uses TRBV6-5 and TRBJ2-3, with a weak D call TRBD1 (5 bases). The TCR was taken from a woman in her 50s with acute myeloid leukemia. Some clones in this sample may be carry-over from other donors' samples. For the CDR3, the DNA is TGTGCCAGCAGTTACTCGGGGCGGAGCACAGATACGCAGTATTTT. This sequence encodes CASSYSGRSTDTQYF.